Listed below are T cell receptor beta chains from one sample, sequenced in a study of blood T cell repertoires in COVID-19. The protocol was immunoSEQ multiplex PCR, while the TCRdb copy is restricted to in-frame clones and leaves out a portion. The repertoire holds over 200,000 clones, 80% to 95% seen once, with 0.7% to 0.85% in the top ten. Sequencing input: peripheral blood. The receptors were sampled from a man between 60 and 75 years old with COVID-19, enrolled during active disease. Both conserved end residues are part of each CDR3. The D gene is left open where the match is weak. Not all rows give a size; the values are once, few, many and, for expanded clones, a class.

CDR3aa: CASSEVGGGEQYF; CDR3nt: TGTGCCAGCAGTGAAGTAGGGGGCGGCGAGCAGTACTTC; j_gene: TRBJ2-7; d_gene: TRBD1; abundance: -; v_gene: TRBV2
CDR3aa: CATSEPGLEDTQYF; CDR3nt: TGTGCCACCAGTGAGCCAGGGTTAGAAGATACGCAGTATTTT; j_gene: TRBJ2-3; d_gene: -; abundance: -; v_gene: TRBV24-1
CDR3aa: CASRGIGQEETQYF; CDR3nt: TGTGCCAGCAGGGGGATAGGACAGGAAGAGACCCAGTACTTC; j_gene: TRBJ2-5; d_gene: TRBD1; abundance: once; v_gene: TRBV6-6
CDR3aa: CASSLAPPGDNSPLHF; CDR3nt: TGTGCCAGCAGCTTGGCTCCGCCGGGGGATAATTCACCCCTCCACTTT; j_gene: TRBJ1-6; d_gene: -; abundance: -; v_gene: TRBV7-6
CDR3aa: CASSLIAGGQPQHF; CDR3nt: TGCGCCAGCAGTTTGATAGCGGGAGGTCAGCCCCAGCATTTT; j_gene: TRBJ1-5; d_gene: -; abundance: -; v_gene: TRBV5-1
CDR3aa: CASSPREQESSYNSPLHF; CDR3nt: TGCGCCAGCAGCCCGCGAGAACAGGAGAGCTCCTATAATTCACCCCTCCACTTT; j_gene: TRBJ1-6; d_gene: -; abundance: -; v_gene: TRBV5-1
CDR3aa: CASSLRVAGGEYNEQFF; CDR3nt: TGTGCCAGCAGCTTAAGGGTAGCGGGGGGGGAGTACAATGAGCAGTTCTTC; j_gene: TRBJ2-1; d_gene: TRBD2; abundance: -; v_gene: TRBV7-2
CDR3aa: CATSNPRQSSLPLNEKLFF; CDR3nt: TGTGCCACCAGTAATCCCCGACAGTCTTCCTTACCCCTTAATGAAAAACTGTTTTTT; j_gene: TRBJ1-4; d_gene: -; abundance: -; v_gene: TRBV24-1
CDR3aa: CASSLFSGNEQFF; CDR3nt: TGTGCCAGCAGTTTATTTAGCGGGAATGAGCAGTTCTTC; j_gene: TRBJ2-1; d_gene: TRBD2; abundance: -; v_gene: TRBV27
CDR3aa: CATGETGLNTEAFF; CDR3nt: TGTGCCACAGGAGAGACAGGGTTGAACACTGAAGCTTTCTTT; j_gene: TRBJ1-1; d_gene: TRBD1; abundance: -; v_gene: TRBV10-3
CDR3aa: CASSPEGGSSTDTQYF; CDR3nt: TGCGCCAGCAGCCCCGAAGGCGGGAGTAGCACAGATACGCAGTATTTT; j_gene: TRBJ2-3; d_gene: TRBD2; abundance: -; v_gene: TRBV5-1
CDR3aa: CASSIPGQSAYEQYF; CDR3nt: TGTGCCAGCAGTATCCCGGGACAGTCCGCCTACGAGCAGTACTTC; j_gene: TRBJ2-7; d_gene: TRBD1; abundance: -; v_gene: TRBV28
CDR3aa: CASSGGQGGYGYTF; CDR3nt: TGCGCCAGCAGCGGCGGACAGGGGGGATATGGCTACACCTTC; j_gene: TRBJ1-2; d_gene: TRBD1; abundance: -; v_gene: TRBV5-1
CDR3aa: CAISGSWTASSYNSPLHF; CDR3nt: TGTGCCATCAGTGGGTCCTGGACAGCGAGCTCCTATAATTCACCCCTCCACTTT; j_gene: TRBJ1-6; d_gene: -; abundance: -; v_gene: TRBV10-3
CDR3aa: CASSMAAQSYEQYF; CDR3nt: TGTGCCAGTAGTATGGCAGCACAGTCCTACGAGCAGTACTTC; j_gene: TRBJ2-7; d_gene: -; abundance: -; v_gene: TRBV19
CDR3aa: CASSVDYQSSYEQYF; CDR3nt: TGCGCCAGCAGCGTGGACTATCAAAGCTCCTACGAGCAGTACTTC; j_gene: TRBJ2-7; d_gene: -; abundance: -; v_gene: TRBV10-2
CDR3aa: CASSLPQGSNQPQHF; CDR3nt: TGTGCCAGCAGTTTACCGCAGGGTAGCAATCAGCCCCAGCATTTT; j_gene: TRBJ1-5; d_gene: -; abundance: -; v_gene: TRBV28
CDR3aa: CASSLTGTSYEQYF; CDR3nt: TGTGCCAGCAGCCTGACAGGTACTTCCTACGAGCAGTACTTC; j_gene: TRBJ2-7; d_gene: -; abundance: once; v_gene: TRBV9
CDR3aa: CAWNGQGARGQPQHF; CDR3nt: TGTGCCTGGAACGGACAGGGGGCGAGGGGTCAGCCCCAGCATTTT; j_gene: TRBJ1-5; d_gene: TRBD1; abundance: -; v_gene: TRBV30
CDR3aa: CASSPRDTSTDTQYF; CDR3nt: TGTGCCAGCAGCCCCAGGGACACTAGCACAGATACGCAGTATTTT; j_gene: TRBJ2-3; d_gene: -; abundance: -; v_gene: TRBV9
CDR3aa: CASSVEGSGRGEQFF; CDR3nt: TGTGCCAGCAGCGTAGAGGGGAGCGGGAGGGGTGAGCAGTTCTTC; j_gene: TRBJ2-1; d_gene: TRBD2; abundance: -; v_gene: TRBV9
CDR3aa: CASSLFRGAGRVGNQPQHF; CDR3nt: TGTGCCAGCAGTTTATTTCGGGGGGCAGGGAGGGTTGGCAATCAGCCCCAGCATTTT; j_gene: TRBJ1-5; d_gene: -; abundance: -; v_gene: TRBV28
CDR3aa: CASSLALAGGTTDTQYF; CDR3nt: TGTGCCAGCAGCTTAGCGCTAGCGGGAGGGACCACAGATACGCAGTATTTT; j_gene: TRBJ2-3; d_gene: TRBD2; abundance: -; v_gene: TRBV7-9
CDR3aa: CASSLQGLYNEQFF; CDR3nt: TGCGCCAGCAGCCTCCAGGGACTTTACAATGAGCAGTTCTTC; j_gene: TRBJ2-1; d_gene: -; abundance: -; v_gene: TRBV4-3
CDR3aa: CASGAAGDLMNEQFF; CDR3nt: TGTGCCAGCGGGGCCGCAGGGGACCTAATGAATGAGCAGTTCTTC; j_gene: TRBJ2-1; d_gene: -; abundance: -; v_gene: TRBV28
CDR3aa: CAWTRGGSNTGELFF; CDR3nt: TGTGCCTGGACACGCGGAGGGTCGAACACCGGGGAGCTGTTTTTT; j_gene: TRBJ2-2; d_gene: -; abundance: -; v_gene: TRBV30
CDR3aa: CAWSLRGGGGYTF; CDR3nt: TGTGCCTGGAGTTTAAGGGGCGGCGGCGGCTACACCTTC; j_gene: TRBJ1-2; d_gene: -; abundance: -; v_gene: TRBV30
CDR3aa: CASSLAGGDGNEQFF; CDR3nt: TGTGCCAGCAGCTTAGCGGGGGGAGATGGGAATGAGCAGTTCTTC; j_gene: TRBJ2-1; d_gene: -; abundance: -; v_gene: TRBV7-9
CDR3aa: CSVATGGSNQPQHF; CDR3nt: TGCAGCGTCGCGACAGGGGGCAGCAATCAGCCCCAGCATTTT; j_gene: TRBJ1-5; d_gene: TRBD1; abundance: -; v_gene: TRBV29-1
CDR3aa: CASSPGGSNQPQHF; CDR3nt: TGTGCCAGCTCACCGGGGGGTAGCAATCAGCCCCAGCATTTT; j_gene: TRBJ1-5; d_gene: -; abundance: -; v_gene: TRBV18
CDR3aa: CASSPNGLATGGETQYF; CDR3nt: TGTGCCAGCTCACCGAATGGACTAGCAACCGGGGGGGAGACCCAGTACTTC; j_gene: TRBJ2-5; d_gene: TRBD2; abundance: -; v_gene: TRBV18
CDR3aa: CAIRVGQGDTDTQYF; CDR3nt: TGTGCCATCAGAGTTGGACAGGGGGACACAGATACGCAGTATTTT; j_gene: TRBJ2-3; d_gene: TRBD1; abundance: -; v_gene: TRBV10-3
CDR3aa: CAWTRRGRMYSGNTIYF; CDR3nt: TGTGCCTGGACTCGGAGAGGAAGAATGTACTCTGGAAACACCATATATTTT; j_gene: TRBJ1-3; d_gene: -; abundance: -; v_gene: TRBV30
CDR3aa: CASSTRDLPHEQYF; CDR3nt: TGTGCCAGCAGCACCCGGGACTTGCCCCACGAGCAGTACTTC; j_gene: TRBJ2-7; d_gene: -; abundance: -; v_gene: TRBV9
CDR3aa: CASSLDRASRQLFF; CDR3nt: TGTGCCAGCAGCTTGGACAGGGCTTCACGTCAACTGTTTTTT; j_gene: TRBJ1-4; d_gene: TRBD1; abundance: -; v_gene: TRBV7-2
CDR3aa: CASSLSRDDRSRELFF; CDR3nt: TGTGCCAGCAGCTTAAGTAGGGACGACAGGTCCCGGGAGCTGTTTTTT; j_gene: TRBJ2-2; d_gene: -; abundance: -; v_gene: TRBV7-3
CDR3aa: CASSQENPGLGPYEQYF; CDR3nt: TGTGCCAGCAGCCAAGAAAACCCGGGACTAGGTCCCTACGAGCAGTACTTC; j_gene: TRBJ2-7; d_gene: TRBD2; abundance: -; v_gene: TRBV4-2
CDR3aa: CASSPASQGNTEAFF; CDR3nt: TGTGCCAGCAGCCCAGCATCCCAGGGGAACACTGAAGCTTTCTTT; j_gene: TRBJ1-1; d_gene: -; abundance: -; v_gene: TRBV5-4
CDR3aa: CASSVDPGPGTGELFF; CDR3nt: TGTGCCAGCAGCGTAGATCCGGGTCCGGGCACCGGGGAGCTGTTTTTT; j_gene: TRBJ2-2; d_gene: -; abundance: -; v_gene: TRBV9
CDR3aa: CASSSPGQIVEGYTF; CDR3nt: TGTGCCAGCAGCTCACCGGGACAAATAGTAGAGGGCTACACCTTC; j_gene: TRBJ1-2; d_gene: -; abundance: -; v_gene: TRBV5-4
CDR3aa: CASSLTGTGELFF; CDR3nt: TGTGCCAGCAGCTTAACCGGGACAGGAGAACTGTTTTTT; j_gene: TRBJ1-4; d_gene: TRBD1; abundance: -; v_gene: TRBV7-9
CDR3aa: CASSKTSGGGSYNEQFF; CDR3nt: TGTGCCAGCAGCAAGACTAGCGGGGGGGGCTCCTACAATGAGCAGTTCTTC; j_gene: TRBJ2-1; d_gene: TRBD2; abundance: -; v_gene: TRBV5-4
CDR3aa: CAWSVGTGSTDTQYF; CDR3nt: TGTGCCTGGAGTGTAGGGACAGGGAGCACAGATACGCAGTATTTT; j_gene: TRBJ2-3; d_gene: TRBD1; abundance: -; v_gene: TRBV30
CDR3aa: CASSLWREGPYEQYF; CDR3nt: TGTGCCAGCAGTTTATGGCGGGAGGGCCCCTACGAGCAGTACTTC; j_gene: TRBJ2-7; d_gene: TRBD2; abundance: -; v_gene: TRBV28
CDR3aa: CASSPSDRLGQPQHF; CDR3nt: TGTGCCAGCAGTCCCTCGGACAGGCTAGGGCAGCCCCAGCATTTT; j_gene: TRBJ1-5; d_gene: TRBD1; abundance: once; v_gene: TRBV27
CDR3aa: CASSFDREKEKLFF; CDR3nt: TGCGCCAGCAGCTTCGACAGGGAGAAAGAAAAACTGTTTTTT; j_gene: TRBJ1-4; d_gene: TRBD1; abundance: -; v_gene: TRBV5-1
CDR3aa: CASSLQGASTEAFF; CDR3nt: TGTGCCAGCAGTTTACAGGGGGCAAGCACTGAAGCTTTCTTT; j_gene: TRBJ1-1; d_gene: TRBD1; abundance: -; v_gene: TRBV7-3
CDR3aa: CASARQGGGANVLTF; CDR3nt: TGTGCCAGCGCTAGACAGGGCGGTGGGGCCAACGTCCTGACTTTC; j_gene: TRBJ2-6; d_gene: TRBD1; abundance: -; v_gene: TRBV28
CDR3aa: CASSESTSAPYEQYF; CDR3nt: TGTGCCAGCAGTGAATCCACTAGCGCGCCCTACGAGCAGTACTTC; j_gene: TRBJ2-7; d_gene: TRBD2; abundance: few; v_gene: TRBV6-1
CDR3aa: CAWSLTVEDYGYTF; CDR3nt: TGTGCCTGGAGCTTAACAGTAGAAGACTATGGCTACACCTTC; j_gene: TRBJ1-2; d_gene: -; abundance: -; v_gene: TRBV30
CDR3aa: CASSLTGGGYEQYF; CDR3nt: TGTGCCAGCAGTCTGACAGGGGGGGGCTACGAGCAGTACTTC; j_gene: TRBJ2-7; d_gene: TRBD1; abundance: once; v_gene: TRBV27
CDR3aa: CASTGDWRDNEQFF; CDR3nt: TGTGCCAGCACGGGGGACTGGAGAGACAATGAGCAGTTCTTC; j_gene: TRBJ2-1; d_gene: -; abundance: -; v_gene: TRBV5-4
CDR3aa: CASSYRGNRRNEQFF; CDR3nt: TGTGCCAGCAGTTACAGGGGGAACCGCCGCAATGAGCAGTTCTTC; j_gene: TRBJ2-1; d_gene: -; abundance: once; v_gene: TRBV6-5
CDR3aa: CASSLGQVYGYTF; CDR3nt: TGTGCCAGCAGTTTAGGGCAGGTCTATGGCTACACCTTC; j_gene: TRBJ1-2; d_gene: -; abundance: once; v_gene: TRBV12-3/TRBV12-4